These 21 T cell receptor beta chains were sequenced from one sample in a study of blood T cell repertoires in COVID-19. Data came from immunoSEQ multiplex PCR; TCRdb stores just in-frame clones and leaves some out. The repertoire consists of about 480,000 clones, with about 91% occurring once and the leading ten covering roughly 12%. Sequenced sample: peripheral blood. Receptors originate from a woman between 45 and 60 years old with COVID-19, enrolled during active disease.

The CDR3 is CASSPGQGTEKLFF. The CDR3 region has the DNA TGTGCCAGCTCACCGGGACAGGGAACTGAAAAACTGTTTTTT. V usage is TRBV18 and J usage is TRBJ1-4, with 9 bases that match TRBD1. This CDR3 is built from 14 residues. The V gene's germline CDR1 is KGHSH and CDR2 LQKENI. V shed 3 bases, J shed 7 bases, and the junction held 3 bases outside the gene matches.

Concerning this clone itself: Other DNA sequences in the same sample also yield this CDR3. The chain links TRBV27 to TRBJ1-1; D gene uncertain. The CDR3 extends over 14 amino acids. Trimming took off 2 bases at V and 1 base at J, with 8 bases between the two ends. Germline lookup yields CDR1 MNHEY and CDR2 SMNVEV (reference sequence). The CDR3 here is CASSLRGQNTEAFF. CDR3 in DNA: TGTGCCAGCAGTTTACGTGGGCAGAACACTGAAGCTTTCTTT.

This rearrangement joins TRBV24-1 to TRBJ2-5; D might be TRBD2 (7 bases). The germline gives CDR1 KGHDR, CDR2 SFDVKD. Trimming pared 4 bases from V and 5 bases from J, leaving 19 bases between. The length of the CDR3 is 16 residues. This CDR3 is CATSDPATRGGETQYF. Written as DNA, the CDR3 is TGTGCCACCAGTGACCCCGCTACGAGGGGGGGTGAGACCCAGTACTTC.

The chain combines TRBV6-6 with TRBJ1-1; D remains ambiguous. The CDR3 spans 13 residues. Germline V gene sequence: CDR1 MNHNY, CDR2 SVGAGI (reference sequence). The V end lost 2 bases, the J end lost 1 base, and 5 bases lay between the germline ends. CDR3 amino acids: CASSYSTNTEAFF. DNA for the CDR3: TGTGCCAGCAGTTACAGCACGAACACTGAAGCTTTCTTT.

This chain links TRBV7-9 with TRBJ2-7, with 8 bases aligning to TRBD1. Trimming removed 4 bases from V and 6 bases from J; junction bases left unmatched: 11. Per the germline V gene, CDR1 is SEHNR and CDR2 is FQNEAQ (reference sequence). This CDR3 contains 15 residues. The chain's CDR3 is CASSYRTGHSGEQYF. CDR3 sequence (DNA): TGTGCCAGCAGCTATAGGACAGGGCATTCGGGCGAGCAGTACTTC.

V is TRBV11-2 and J is TRBJ2-7; unclear D gene. Per the germline V gene, CDR1 is SGHAT and CDR2 is FQNNGV. Trimming took 3 bases from V and 2 from J, leaving 5 bases between them. The CDR3 is 12 residues long. In DNA form, the CDR3 reads TGTGCCAGCAGCTTTATCCCCTACGAGCAGTACTTC. Residues: CASSFIPYEQYF.

This clone was seen once. V gene TRBV19 combines with J gene TRBJ2-3, with a possible D match to TRBD1 (5 bases). The CDR3 is made up of 11 amino acids. Germline assignment: CDR1 LNHDA and CDR2 SQIVND (reference sequence). Trimming removed 6 bases at V and 7 bases at J, with 8 bases between. The CDR3 nucleotides read TGTGCCAGTAGGAAGGGGAATACGCAGTATTTT. Translation: CASRKGNTQYF. The variable domain in full, completed from reference TRBV19 and TRBJ2-3, reads DGGITQSPKYLFRKEGQNVTLSCEQNLNHDAMYWYRQDPGQGLRLIYYSQIVNDFQKGDIAEGYSVSREKKESFPLTVTSAQKNPTAFYLCASRKGNTQYFGPGTRLTVL.

This chain connects TRBV6-5 to TRBJ2-1; TRBD2 matches 11 bases. With 2 bases clipped from V and 7 bases from J, the junction kept 7 bases outside the gene matches. The CDR3 runs to 16 residues. Germline V CDR1 and CDR2: MNHEY, SVGAGI. Here the CDR3 DNA reads TGTGCCAGCAGTTACATTAGCGGGGGGGCCGGGAATGAGCAGTTCTTC. Translation gives CASSYISGGAGNEQFF.

Regarding this clone: Other DNA variants within this sample encode the same CDR3. This chain links TRBV3-1 (or the pseudogene TRBV3-2) with TRBJ1-2; D is unclear. The CDR3 length is 12 residues. The germline V gene has CDR1 LGHDT and CDR2 YNNKEL (reference sequence). V was shortened by 1 base and J by 6 bases, with 6 bases between the two germline ends. The chain's CDR3 is CASSQGRDGYTF. The CDR3 nucleotides are TGTGCCAGCAGCCAAGGGAGGGATGGCTACACCTTC.

The rearrangement joins TRBV30 to TRBJ2-2; D is unclear. Germline V gene lookup returns CDR1 GTSNPN and CDR2 SVGIG (reference sequence). With 2 bases removed from V and 6 bases from J, the gap between germline ends came to 7 bases. The CDR3 consists of 12 residues. In DNA form, the CDR3 reads TGTGCCTGGAGTCTAGAAGCCGGGGAGCTGTTTTTT. Amino acid sequence: CAWSLEAGELFF.

In regard to this clone: Other DNA sequences in the sample encode the same CDR3. The chain links TRBV5-1 to TRBJ1-1, with D perhaps matching TRBD1 (5 bases). Germline CDR1 SGHRS, CDR2 YFSETQ. This CDR3 has 14 residues. V was shortened by 0 bases and J by 4 bases, with 10 bases between the two germline ends. CDR3 residues: CASSLVGEGTEAFF. CDR3 nucleotide sequence: TGCGCCAGCAGCTTGGTAGGGGAAGGCACTGAAGCTTTCTTT.

This rearrangement joins TRBV30 to TRBJ1-2; 9 bases are shared with TRBD1. V lost 5 bases and J lost 5; bases outside the gene matches: 6. The CDR3 is 13 residues long. The V gene's germline CDR1 is GTSNPN and CDR2 SVGIG (reference sequence). DNA of the CDR3: TGTGCCTGGTGGAGGGGGACAGGGTATGGCTACACCTTC. This gives the protein CAWWRGTGYGYTF.

In this sample, this clone turned up a few times. This chain uses TRBV7-2 with TRBJ1-3, with 8 bases identical to TRBD1. Germline V CDR1 and CDR2: SGHTA, FQGNSA. The junction had 9 bases not matched to a gene; V was cut back by 6 bases and J by 5 bases. The CDR3 totals 15 residues. The CDR3 loop is CASSPDRDRRNTIYF. The CDR3 region has the DNA TGTGCCAGCAGTCCGGACAGGGATAGAAGAAACACCATATATTTT.

The chain joins TRBV3-1 (or the pseudogene TRBV3-2) to TRBJ1-2, with unresolved D. Germline-derived CDR1 and CDR2 are LGHDT and YNNKEL (reference sequence). The germline V and J ends were trimmed by 4 bases and 7 bases, with 13 bases remaining between them. The CDR3 contains 13 residues. In DNA form, the CDR3 reads TGTGCCAGCAGCCCCCCCGGGAGGGTTGGCTACACCTTC. Translating it yields CASSPPGRVGYTF.

V usage is TRBV5-1 and J usage is TRBJ1-1, with a weak D call TRBD1 (5 bases). This CDR3 has 17 amino acids. Germline CDR1 SGHRS, CDR2 YFSETQ. V was pared by 1 base and J by 1 base, with 17 bases between. The CDR3 DNA sequence: TGCGCCAGCAGCTTGTATGGGCAGGGCCTAACGAACACTGAAGCTTTCTTT. The encoded protein is CASSLYGQGLTNTEAFF. Based on the CDR3 plus reference TRBV5-1 and TRBJ1-1, the full variable domain is KAGVTQTPRYLIKTRGQQVTLSCSPISGHRSVSWYQQTPGQGLQFLFEYFSETQRNKGNFPGRFSGRQFSNSRSEMNVSTLELGDSALYLCASSLYGQGLTNTEAFFGQGTRLTVV.

This clone showed up just a few times. CDR3 in DNA: TGTGCCTGGAGTGGAACAGGGAATCAGCCCCAGCATTTT. It codes for CAWSGTGNQPQHF. The J gene is TRBJ1-5, the V gene TRBV30, with D perhaps matching TRBD1 (6 bases). The CDR3 runs to 13 residues. In germline, CDR1 is GTSNPN, CDR2 SVGIG (reference sequence). The germline V and J ends were trimmed by 1 base and 4 bases, with 8 bases remaining between them.

The DNA of the CDR3 is TGTGCCAGCACTACTCGACAGGGTCTTACTGAAGCTTTCTTT. It encodes CASTTRQGLTEAFF. The genes are TRBV27 and TRBJ1-1; 7 bases are shared with TRBD1. Germline CDR1 MNHEY, CDR2 SMNVEV (reference sequence). Trimming removed 7 bases from V and 5 bases from J; junction bases left unmatched: 10. This CDR3 has 14 residues.

The chain carries TRBV6-1 and TRBJ2-1, with TRBD2 identical over 7 bases. CDR1 MNHNS and CDR2 SASEGT come from the germline V gene. V trimming: 3 bases; J trimming: 9 bases; junction bases outside the gene matches: 14. The CDR3 has 16 amino acids. The CDR3 DNA sequence: TGTGCCAGCAGTGAGCCCGCCGGGCGGGGGTTGGGTGAGCAGTTCTTC. Translating gives CASSEPAGRGLGEQFF.

This clone occurred a few times. This rearrangement joins TRBV27 to TRBJ1-2; D not certain. Germline V CDR1 and CDR2: MNHEY, SMNVEV (reference sequence). This CDR3 contains 13 residues. V was trimmed by 2 bases and J by 8 bases, leaving 12 bases between them. The CDR3 region is CASSLRGSGGYTF. CDR3 nucleotides: TGTGCCAGCAGTTTAAGAGGGTCTGGCGGCTACACCTTC.

V and J are TRBV28 and TRBJ1-1, with D perhaps matching TRBD1 (5 bases). V was trimmed by 4 bases and J by 5 bases, leaving 8 bases between them. This CDR3 is 12 amino acids long. Germline CDR1 reads MDHEN; CDR2 reads SYDVKM. For the CDR3, the DNA is TGTGCCAGCAGTTGGGGGGGAACTGAAGCTTTCTTT. As protein: CASSWGGTEAFF.

The J gene is TRBJ1-2, the V gene TRBV9; 7 bases match TRBD1. With 3 bases clipped from V and 0 bases from J, the junction kept 8 bases outside the gene matches. CDR1 and CDR2 from the germline V gene are SGDLS and YYNGEE. The CDR3 consists of 16 residues. The CDR3 DNA is TGTGCCAGCAGCGAAGGGACAGATAGACCTAACTATGGCTACACCTTC. The encoded protein is CASSEGTDRPNYGYTF.